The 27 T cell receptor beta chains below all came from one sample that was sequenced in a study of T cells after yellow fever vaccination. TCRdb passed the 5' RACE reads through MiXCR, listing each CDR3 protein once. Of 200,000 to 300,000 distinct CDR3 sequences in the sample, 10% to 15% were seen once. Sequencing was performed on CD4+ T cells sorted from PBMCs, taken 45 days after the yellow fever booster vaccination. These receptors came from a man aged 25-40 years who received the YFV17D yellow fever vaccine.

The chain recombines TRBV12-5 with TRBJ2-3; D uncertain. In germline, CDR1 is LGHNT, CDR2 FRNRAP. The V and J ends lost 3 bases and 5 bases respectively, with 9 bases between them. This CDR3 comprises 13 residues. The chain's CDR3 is CASGFYGKDTQYF. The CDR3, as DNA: TGTGCTAGTGGTTTCTATGGTAAAGATACGCAGTATTTT.

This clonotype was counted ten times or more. CDR3: CASSVGPTYQETQYF. The CDR3 nucleotides read TGTGCCAGCAGCGTAGGCCCTACCTACCAAGAGACCCAGTACTTC. The J gene is TRBJ2-5, the V gene TRBV9; D unclear. V lost 0 bases to trimming and J lost 0 bases, with 9 bases between them. Germline CDR1 is SGDLS and CDR2 is YYNGEE. The CDR3 totals 15 residues. Based on the CDR3 plus reference TRBV9 and TRBJ2-5, the full variable domain is DSGVTQTPKHLITATGQRVTLRCSPRSGDLSVYWYQQSLDQGLQFLIQYYNGEERAKGNILERFSAQQFPDLHSELNLSSLELGDSALYFCASSVGPTYQETQYFGPGTRLLVL.

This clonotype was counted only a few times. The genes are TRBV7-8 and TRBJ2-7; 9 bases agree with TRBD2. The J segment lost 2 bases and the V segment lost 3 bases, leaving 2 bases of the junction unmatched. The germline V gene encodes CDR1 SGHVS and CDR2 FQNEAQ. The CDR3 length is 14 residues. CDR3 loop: CASSFAGGPYEQYF. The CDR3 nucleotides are TGTGCCAGCAGCTTTGCGGGAGGGCCCTACGAGCAGTACTTC.

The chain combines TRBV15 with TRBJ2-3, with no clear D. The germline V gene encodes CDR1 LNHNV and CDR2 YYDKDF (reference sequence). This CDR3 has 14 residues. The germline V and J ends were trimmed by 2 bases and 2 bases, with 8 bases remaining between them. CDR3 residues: CATSRSRFTDTQYF. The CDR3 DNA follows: TGTGCCACCAGCAGAAGCCGATTCACAGATACGCAGTATTTT. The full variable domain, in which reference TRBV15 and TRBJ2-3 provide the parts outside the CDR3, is DAMVIQNPRYQVTQFGKPVTLSCSQTLNHNVMYWYQQKSSQAPKLLFHYYDKDFNNEADTPDNFQSRRPNTSFCFLDIRSPGLGDTAMYLCATSRSRFTDTQYFGPGTRLTVL.

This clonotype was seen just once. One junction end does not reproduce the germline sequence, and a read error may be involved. The CDR3 protein is CASRVNRPQESQYF. The CDR3 region has the DNA TGTGCCAGCAGAGTGAACAGGCCACAAGAGAGCCAGTACTTC. This sequence joins TRBV6-1 and TRBJ2-5; TRBD1 might be the D (5 bases). This CDR3 is 14 amino acids long. Germline lookup yields CDR1 MNHNS and CDR2 SASEGT.

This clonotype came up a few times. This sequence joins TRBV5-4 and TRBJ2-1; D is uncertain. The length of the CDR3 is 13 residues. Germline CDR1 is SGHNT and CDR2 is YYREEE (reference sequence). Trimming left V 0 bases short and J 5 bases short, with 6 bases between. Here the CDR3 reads CASSLVLDNEQFF. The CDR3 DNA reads TGTGCCAGCAGCTTGGTCCTTGACAATGAGCAGTTCTTC.

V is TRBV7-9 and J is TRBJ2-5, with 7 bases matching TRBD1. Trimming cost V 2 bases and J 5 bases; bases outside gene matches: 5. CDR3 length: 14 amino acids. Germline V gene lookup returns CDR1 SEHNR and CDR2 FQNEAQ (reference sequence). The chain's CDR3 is CASSLSGGHETQYF. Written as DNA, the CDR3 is TGTGCCAGCAGCTTATCAGGGGGTCACGAGACCCAGTACTTC.

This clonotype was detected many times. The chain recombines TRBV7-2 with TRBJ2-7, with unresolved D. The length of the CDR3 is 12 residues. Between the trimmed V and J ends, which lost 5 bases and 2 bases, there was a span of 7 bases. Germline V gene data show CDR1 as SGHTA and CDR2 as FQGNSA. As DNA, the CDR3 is TGTGCCAGCAGCCCTTCCCCCTACGAGCAGTACTTC. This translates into CASSPSPYEQYF.

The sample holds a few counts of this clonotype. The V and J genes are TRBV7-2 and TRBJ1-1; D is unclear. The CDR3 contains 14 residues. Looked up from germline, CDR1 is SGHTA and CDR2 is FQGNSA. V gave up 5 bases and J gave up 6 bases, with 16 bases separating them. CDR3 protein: CASSPRVVVAEAFF. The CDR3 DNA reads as TGTGCCAGCAGCCCCCGGGTGGTCGTCGCTGAAGCTTTCTTT.

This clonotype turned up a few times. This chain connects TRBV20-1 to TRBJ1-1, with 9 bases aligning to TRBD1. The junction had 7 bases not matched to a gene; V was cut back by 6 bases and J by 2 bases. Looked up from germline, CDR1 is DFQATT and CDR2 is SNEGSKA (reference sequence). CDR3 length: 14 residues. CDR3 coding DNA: TGCAGTGCAAAACCGGGACAGGGAAACACTGAAGCTTTCTTT. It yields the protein CSAKPGQGNTEAFF.

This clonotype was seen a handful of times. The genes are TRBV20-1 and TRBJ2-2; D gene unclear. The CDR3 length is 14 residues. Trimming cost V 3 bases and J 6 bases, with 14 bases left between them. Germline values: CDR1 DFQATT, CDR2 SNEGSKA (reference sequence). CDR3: CSASFGVEAGELFF. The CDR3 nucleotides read TGCAGTGCTAGTTTTGGGGTAGAAGCCGGGGAGCTGTTTTTT.

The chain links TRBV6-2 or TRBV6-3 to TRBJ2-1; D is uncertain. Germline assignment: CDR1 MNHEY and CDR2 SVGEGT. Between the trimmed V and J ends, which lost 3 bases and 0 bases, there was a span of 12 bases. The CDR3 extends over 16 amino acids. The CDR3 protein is CASSYNGLGSYNEQFF. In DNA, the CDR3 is TGTGCCAGCAGTTATAATGGCCTCGGCTCCTACAATGAGCAGTTCTTC.

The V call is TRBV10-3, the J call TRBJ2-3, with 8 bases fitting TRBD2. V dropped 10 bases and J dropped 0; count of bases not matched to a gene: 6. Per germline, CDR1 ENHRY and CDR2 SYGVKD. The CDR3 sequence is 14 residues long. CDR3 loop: CATGRGGSTDTQYF. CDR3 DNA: TGTGCCACCGGGAGGGGGGGGAGCACAGATACGCAGTATTTT.

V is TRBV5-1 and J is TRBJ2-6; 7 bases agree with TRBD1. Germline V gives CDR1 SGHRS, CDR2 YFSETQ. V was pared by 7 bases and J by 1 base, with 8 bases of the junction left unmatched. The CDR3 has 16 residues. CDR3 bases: TGCGCCAGCCGGGGACAGACCTCGTCTGGGGCCAACGTCCTGACTTTC. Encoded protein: CASRGQTSSGANVLTF.

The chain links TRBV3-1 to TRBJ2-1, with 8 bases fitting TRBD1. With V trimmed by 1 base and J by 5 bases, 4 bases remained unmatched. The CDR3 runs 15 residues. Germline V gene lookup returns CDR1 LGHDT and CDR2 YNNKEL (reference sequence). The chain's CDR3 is CASSQGRTGNNEQFF. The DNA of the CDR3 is TGTGCCAGCAGCCAAGGGCGGACAGGGAACAATGAGCAGTTCTTC.

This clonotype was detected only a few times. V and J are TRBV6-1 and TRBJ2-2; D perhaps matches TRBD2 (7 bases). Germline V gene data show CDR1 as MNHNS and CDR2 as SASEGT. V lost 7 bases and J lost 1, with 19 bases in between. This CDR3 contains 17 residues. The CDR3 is CASTILGGARNTGELFF. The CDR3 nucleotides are TGTGCCAGCACCATACTGGGGGGGGCGCGGAACACCGGGGAGCTGTTTTTT.

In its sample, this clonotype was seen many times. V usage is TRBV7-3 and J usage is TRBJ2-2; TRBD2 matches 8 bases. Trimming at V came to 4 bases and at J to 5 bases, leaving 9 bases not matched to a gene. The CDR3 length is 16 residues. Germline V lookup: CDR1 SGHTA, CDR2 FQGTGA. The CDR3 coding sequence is TGTGCCAGCAGCTACCTCGGGGCGGGAGGTACCGGGGAGCTGTTTTTT. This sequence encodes CASSYLGAGGTGELFF. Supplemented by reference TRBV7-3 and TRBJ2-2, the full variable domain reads GAGVSQTPSNKVTEKGKYVELRCDPISGHTALYWYRQSLGQGPEFLIYFQGTGAADDSGLPNDRFFAVRPEGSVSTLKIQRTERGDSAVYLCASSYLGAGGTGELFFGEGSRLTVL.

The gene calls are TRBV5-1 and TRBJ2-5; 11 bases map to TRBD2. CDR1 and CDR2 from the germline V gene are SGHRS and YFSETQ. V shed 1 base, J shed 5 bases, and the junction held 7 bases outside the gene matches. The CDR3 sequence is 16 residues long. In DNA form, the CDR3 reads TGCGCCAGCAGCTTGTTAACTAGCGGGAGTAAGGAGACCCAGTACTTC. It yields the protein CASSLLTSGSKETQYF.

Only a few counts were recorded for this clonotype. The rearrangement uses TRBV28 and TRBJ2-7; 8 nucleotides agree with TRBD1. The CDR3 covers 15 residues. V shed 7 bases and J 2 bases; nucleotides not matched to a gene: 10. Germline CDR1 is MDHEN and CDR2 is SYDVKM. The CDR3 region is CASTLGDRLAYEQYF. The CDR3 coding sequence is TGTGCCAGCACCTTAGGGGACAGGCTAGCCTACGAGCAGTACTTC.

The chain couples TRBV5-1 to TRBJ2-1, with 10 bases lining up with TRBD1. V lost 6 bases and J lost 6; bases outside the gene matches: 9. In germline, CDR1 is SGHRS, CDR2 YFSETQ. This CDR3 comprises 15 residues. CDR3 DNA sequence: TGCGCCAGCAAAAGACAGGGGGCTTCTCCCAATGAGCAGTTCTTC. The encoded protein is CASKRQGASPNEQFF.

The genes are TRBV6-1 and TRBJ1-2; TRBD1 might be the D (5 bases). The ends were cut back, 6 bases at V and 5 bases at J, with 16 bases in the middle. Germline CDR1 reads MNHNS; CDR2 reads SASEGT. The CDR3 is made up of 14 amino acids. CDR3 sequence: CASSSTAGFYGYTF. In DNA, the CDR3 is TGTGCCAGCAGCTCCACGGCAGGGTTTTATGGCTACACCTTC.

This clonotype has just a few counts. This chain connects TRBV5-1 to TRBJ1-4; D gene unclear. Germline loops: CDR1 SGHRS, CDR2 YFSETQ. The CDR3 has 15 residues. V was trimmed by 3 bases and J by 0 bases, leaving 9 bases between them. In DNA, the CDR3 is TGCGCCAGCAGCTGGACGGGTGCAACTAATGAAAAACTGTTTTTT. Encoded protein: CASSWTGATNEKLFF. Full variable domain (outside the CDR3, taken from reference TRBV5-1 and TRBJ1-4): KAGVTQTPRYLIKTRGQQVTLSCSPISGHRSVSWYQQTPGQGLQFLFEYFSETQRNKGNFPGRFSGRQFSNSRSEMNVSTLELGDSALYLCASSWTGATNEKLFFGSGTQLSVL.

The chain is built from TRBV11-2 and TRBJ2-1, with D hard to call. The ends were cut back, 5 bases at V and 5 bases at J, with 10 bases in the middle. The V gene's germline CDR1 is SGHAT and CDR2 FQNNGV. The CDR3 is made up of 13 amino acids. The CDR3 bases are TGTGCCAGCAGCCGAGCCGTTGACAATGAGCAGTTCTTC. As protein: CASSRAVDNEQFF.

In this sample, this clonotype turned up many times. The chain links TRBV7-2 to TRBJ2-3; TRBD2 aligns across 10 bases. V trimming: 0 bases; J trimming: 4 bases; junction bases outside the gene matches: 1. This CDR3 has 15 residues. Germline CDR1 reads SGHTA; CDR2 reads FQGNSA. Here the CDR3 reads CASSLASGRSDTQYF. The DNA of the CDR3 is TGTGCCAGCAGCTTAGCTAGCGGGAGGTCAGATACGCAGTATTTT.

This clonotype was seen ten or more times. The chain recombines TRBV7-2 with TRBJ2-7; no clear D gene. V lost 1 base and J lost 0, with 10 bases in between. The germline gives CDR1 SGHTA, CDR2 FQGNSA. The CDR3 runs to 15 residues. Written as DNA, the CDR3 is TGTGCCAGCAGCTTAGGCAATCTCGTCTCCTACGAGCAGTACTTC. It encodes CASSLGNLVSYEQYF.

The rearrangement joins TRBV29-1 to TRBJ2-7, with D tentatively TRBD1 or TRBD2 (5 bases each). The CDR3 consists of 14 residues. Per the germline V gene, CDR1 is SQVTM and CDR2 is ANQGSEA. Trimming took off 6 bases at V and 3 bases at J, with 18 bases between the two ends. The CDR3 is CSVVPRDGYYEQYF. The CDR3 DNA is TGCAGCGTCGTCCCCCGGGACGGCTACTACGAGCAGTACTTC.

CDR3 sequence: CASSRRQAPGDEQFF. As DNA, the CDR3 is TGTGCCAGCAGCAGAAGACAGGCCCCAGGTGATGAGCAGTTCTTC. The rearrangement links TRBV7-2 to TRBJ2-1, with D possibly matching TRBD1 (6 bases). V shed 5 bases and J shed 8 bases, with 19 bases lying between them. The V gene's germline CDR1 is SGHTA and CDR2 FQGNSA. CDR3 size: 15 residues.